What follows are 11 T cell receptor beta chains derived from one specimen sequenced in a study of blood T cell repertoires in COVID-19. Sequenced by immunoSEQ multiplex PCR; TCRdb stores in-frame clones only, minus some. The sample has about 360,000 clones, around 87% seen once. Material for sequencing was peripheral blood. These receptors originate from a human donor in a cohort sampled during active COVID-19.

The CDR3 protein is CASKRTSGYNEQFF. Written as DNA, the CDR3 is TGTGCCAGTAAGAGGACTAGCGGATACAATGAGCAGTTCTTC. The V gene is TRBV19, the J gene TRBJ2-1; 10 bases line up with TRBD2. The germline V gene encodes CDR1 LNHDA and CDR2 SQIVND (reference sequence). CDR3 size: 14 residues. V was clipped by 7 bases and J by 4 bases; unmatched bases: 4.

The gene calls are TRBV3-1 (or the pseudogene TRBV3-2) and TRBJ1-4; 10 bases agree with TRBD1. Germline-derived CDR1 and CDR2 are LGHDT and YNNKEL (reference sequence). After removal of 1 base from V and 7 bases from J, the junction contained 0 bases not matched to a gene. CDR3 length: 14 amino acids. DNA for the CDR3: TGTGCCAGCAGCCAAGGGGACAGGGGTGAAAAACTGTTTTTT. Encoded protein: CASSQGDRGEKLFF.

The V gene is TRBV4-2, the J gene TRBJ1-5; 8 nucleotides line up with TRBD1. This CDR3 contains 15 residues. Per germline, CDR1 LGHNA and CDR2 YNFKEQ. The J segment lost 4 bases and the V segment lost 4 bases, leaving 6 bases of the junction unmatched. In DNA form, the CDR3 reads TGTGCCAGCAGCCGAGACAGGGGTGTAAATCAGCCCCAGCATTTT. Its protein product is CASSRDRGVNQPQHF.

The chain is built from TRBV5-1 and TRBJ2-7; the match to TRBD2 covers 8 bases. The CDR3 totals 18 residues. Germline lookup yields CDR1 SGHRS and CDR2 YFSETQ. The V gene end was trimmed by 1 base and the J gene end by 3 bases; junction bases not matched to a gene: 15. CDR3 sequence (DNA): TGCGCCAGCAGCTTGTGGATTAGCGGGATTACTCCAAACTACGAGCAGTACTTC. This sequence encodes CASSLWISGITPNYEQYF.

The chain is built from TRBV28 and TRBJ1-1, with 11 nucleotides matching TRBD1. V was clipped by 7 bases and J by 11 bases; unmatched bases: 9. This CDR3 comprises 13 residues. Looked up from germline, CDR1 is MDHEN and CDR2 is SYDVKM. CDR3 loop: CASTRTGGWGAFF. CDR3 nucleotide sequence: TGTGCCAGCACCAGGACAGGGGGCTGGGGGGCTTTCTTT. Using reference TRBV28 and TRBJ1-1 for the parts outside the CDR3, the full variable domain is DVKVTQSSRYLVKRTGEKVFLECVQDMDHENMFWYRQDPGLGLRLIYFSYDVKMKEKGDIPEGYSVSREKKERFSLILESASTNQTSMYLCASTRTGGWGAFFGQGTRLTVV.

V and J are TRBV7-2 and TRBJ2-5; TRBD2 agrees at 8 bases. The CDR3 contains 14 residues. Losses at the gene ends were 7 bases for V and 5 bases for J; bases not matched to a gene: 9. Germline lookup yields CDR1 SGHTA and CDR2 FQGNSA. For the CDR3, the DNA is TGTGCCAGCATGGGAGTGCGGGGGGCGGAGACCCAGTACTTC. Its protein is CASMGVRGAETQYF.

The chain has TRBV30 and TRBJ1-1; tentatively, D is TRBD1 (6 bases). Looked up from germline, CDR1 is GTSNPN and CDR2 is SVGIG (reference sequence). CDR3 length: 13 residues. V lost 0 bases to trimming and J lost 3 bases, with 8 bases between them. The CDR3 DNA sequence: TGTGCCTGGAGTGTAGGGGGTTACACTGAAGCTTTCTTT. Protein: CAWSVGGYTEAFF.

J is TRBJ2-3 and V is TRBV10-3, with 9 positions matching TRBD1. Germline V gives CDR1 ENHRY, CDR2 SYGVKD. V lost 11 bases, J lost 3 bases, and 6 bases stayed unmatched. The CDR3 length is 13 residues. In nucleotides, the CDR3 is TGTGCCTCGGGACAGGGTGGGACAGATACGCAGTATTTT. This codes for CASGQGGTDTQYF.

This chain links TRBV9 with TRBJ1-6; a weak D match, TRBD1 (6 bases). The CDR3 has 15 residues. Between the trimmed V and J ends, which lost 1 base and 5 bases, there was a span of 10 bases. Looked up from germline, CDR1 is SGDLS and CDR2 is YYNGEE. The CDR3 bases are TGTGCCAGCAGCGTAAGACAGGATCATAATTCACCCCTCCACTTT. Translated: CASSVRQDHNSPLHF.

This chain connects TRBV7-8 to TRBJ1-5; D gene ambiguous. Per germline, CDR1 SGHVS and CDR2 FQNEAQ. This CDR3 is 13 amino acids long. With 8 bases removed from V and 7 bases from J, the gap between germline ends came to 15 bases. The CDR3 protein is CASSLGSHQPQHF. CDR3 coding DNA: TGTGCCAGCTCACTCGGGTCTCACCAGCCCCAGCATTTT.

The count of this clone is one. The chain employs TRBV12-3 or TRBV12-4 and TRBJ2-7; D possibly corresponds to TRBD1 (6 bases). The CDR3 runs to 13 residues. The V gene lost 6 bases and the J gene lost 5 bases, with 14 bases spanning the gap. CDR3 region: CASSEGVTNEQYF. The DNA for the CDR3 is TGTGCCAGCAGCGAGGGGGTAACCAACGAGCAGTACTTC.